Described below is a single TCR beta chain sequence and its context. This entry is derived from a study of blood T cells in healthy people across ages. A second 7 to 11 cycle PCR used barcoded and J-beta primers. From the 5' RACE reads, TCRdb called clonotypes with MiXCR, one entry per CDR3 protein. The sample holds about 1.5 million distinct CDR3 sequences, 40% to 45% seen once. Sequencing was performed on blood. The receptor comes from a woman between 18 and 29 years old in good health.

For the CDR3, the DNA is TGCAGTGCTACCGCGGACCGAACCTACGAGCAGTACTTC. This translates into CSATADRTYEQYF. The chain is built from TRBV20-1 and TRBJ2-7; D is unclear. Germline V gives CDR1 DFQATT, CDR2 SNEGSKA (reference sequence). This CDR3 has 13 residues. Trimming took 4 bases from V and 2 from J, leaving 12 bases between them.